This paragraph covers one TCR beta chain sequence. As yet, its antigen is unknown. Germline CDR1 MNHNS, CDR2 SASEGT. The CDR3 runs to 13 residues. Trimming removed 8 bases from V and 2 bases from J, with 11 bases in between. TCRdb redid the calling of the 5' RACE reads with MiXCR, one entry per CDR3 protein. The repertoire has some 840,000 distinct CDR3 sequences, about 10% of them found once; the top ten carry about 0.5%. The sample belongs to a study of CD8 T cells in ankylosing spondylitis. Findings of the study overall: What seemed typical of ankylosing spondylitis blood was a TCR beta motif built from roughly 8 highly homologous variants.

The sample comprised blood, either unsorted or a sorted T cell fraction (not recorded which). This sequence was found in a male donor with ankylosing spondylitis. The J gene is TRBJ2-3, the V gene TRBV6-1; tentative D call: TRBD1 (6 bases). The CDR3 DNA reads as TGTGCCAGCCACAGGGCCTCCACAGATACGCAGTATTTT. It encodes CASHRASTDTQYF.